The 20 T cell receptor beta chains in this list originate from one sample, sequenced in a study of blood T cell repertoires in COVID-19. Here immunoSEQ multiplex PCR was the method, and the copy in TCRdb shows in-frame clones only, minus some. The sample contains some 350,000 clones, roughly nine tenths of which appear only once. Sequencing was performed on PBMCs or T cells enriched from blood (not recorded which). These receptors were obtained from a man between 18 and 35 years old who had recovered from COVID-19.

The chain joins TRBV19 to TRBJ2-1, with TRBD2 matching 13 bases. CDR3 length: 16 residues. Germline assignment: CDR1 LNHDA and CDR2 SQIVND (reference sequence). Unmatched junction bases numbered 13, after V lost 9 bases and J lost 8 bases. CDR3 loop: CASGLAGVLSVHEQFF. CDR3 sequence (DNA): TGTGCCAGCGGACTAGCGGGAGTATTATCCGTTCATGAGCAGTTCTTC. The full variable domain, completed using reference TRBV19 and TRBJ2-1, is DGGITQSPKYLFRKEGQNVTLSCEQNLNHDAMYWYRQDPGQGLRLIYYSQIVNDFQKGDIAEGYSVSREKKESFPLTVTSAQKNPTAFYLCASGLAGVLSVHEQFFGPGTRLTVL.

The gene calls are TRBV28 and TRBJ1-1; tentatively, D is TRBD1 (6 bases). CDR1 and CDR2 from the germline V gene are MDHEN and SYDVKM. The CDR3 contains 15 residues. Trimming shortened V by 3 bases and J by 1 base, and 12 bases separated the two germline ends. Here the CDR3 DNA reads TGTGCCAGCAGTTTGACAGGCCAGAAGAACACTGAAGCTTTCTTT. As protein: CASSLTGQKNTEAFF.

Worth noting for this clone: This sample includes further DNA sequences coding for the same CDR3. CDR3 in amino acids: CASSLGTGRSPLHF. For the CDR3, the DNA is TGCGCCAGCAGCTTAGGGACAGGGCGATCACCCCTCCACTTT. The chain employs TRBV5-1 and TRBJ1-6, with 9 bases identical to TRBD1. The V and J ends lost 2 bases and 10 bases, in that order; junction bases with no gene match: 4. CDR3 length: 14 residues. Germline V CDR1 and CDR2: SGHRS, YFSETQ.

This chain links TRBV7-9 with TRBJ1-5; D is unclear. The germline CDR1 and CDR2 sequences are SEHNR and FQNEAQ (reference sequence). The V end was cut by 3 bases, the J end by 4 bases, with 10 bases between. The CDR3 loop spans 14 amino acids. CDR3 protein: CASSFVTENQPQHF. For the CDR3, the DNA is TGTGCCAGCAGCTTCGTGACGGAGAATCAGCCCCAGCATTTT.

CDR3 in DNA: TGTGCCAGCAGCCAATCCCCCACAGGGGATACGCAGTATTTT. It translates to CASSQSPTGDTQYF. The gene calls are TRBV16 and TRBJ2-3, with D possibly matching TRBD1 (6 bases). Germline CDR1 and CDR2: KGHSY and FQNENV. Trimming stripped 0 bases from V and 6 bases from J, with 10 bases between. The CDR3 loop spans 14 amino acids.

The chain uses TRBV2 and TRBJ1-2; no firm D call. This CDR3 is 13 amino acids long. The V gene's germline CDR1 is SNHLY and CDR2 FYNNEI. Deletions cut 2 bases from V and 8 bases from J, with 12 bases between. CDR3 region: CASSELQPQGYTF. CDR3 DNA: TGTGCCAGCAGTGAACTACAGCCTCAGGGCTACACCTTC.

A word on this clone: The same CDR3 also results from other DNA sequences found in this sample. The chain uses TRBV3-1 (or the pseudogene TRBV3-2) and TRBJ1-1, with no clear D. The CDR3 covers 13 residues. Germline CDR1 LGHDT, CDR2 YNNKEL (reference sequence). Trimming stripped 6 bases from V and 0 bases from J, with 8 bases between. The CDR3 spells CASSPTVNTEAFF. CDR3 DNA: TGTGCCAGCAGTCCCACAGTGAACACTGAAGCTTTCTTT.

This clone was detected a few times. The CDR3 loop reads CSVARLNNYGYTF. Here the CDR3 DNA reads TGCAGCGTGGCACGACTGAATAACTATGGCTACACCTTC. The rearrangement joins TRBV29-1 to TRBJ1-2, with D unresolved. Germline CDR1 is SQVTM and CDR2 is ANQGSEA. V lost 6 bases and J lost 1, with 12 bases in between. CDR3 size: 13 residues.

The V call is TRBV19, the J call TRBJ1-3, with a weak D call TRBD1 (5 bases). The CDR3 spans 14 residues. V lost 6 bases to trimming and J lost 0 bases, with 9 bases between them. Germline V gene lookup returns CDR1 LNHDA and CDR2 SQIVND (reference sequence). CDR3 sequence (DNA): TGTGCCAGTAGAAAGGGGAACTCTGGAAACACCATATATTTT. Protein: CASRKGNSGNTIYF.

The count of this clone is one. V gene TRBV10-3 combines with J gene TRBJ1-3; weak D call: TRBD1 (6 bases). V lost 6 bases, J lost 0 bases, and 9 bases lay in between. The CDR3 runs to 14 residues. Germline V gives CDR1 ENHRY, CDR2 SYGVKD. The CDR3 protein is CAIRSGDSGNTIYF. The CDR3 DNA follows: TGTGCCATCAGGTCAGGGGACTCTGGAAACACCATATATTTT.

V and J are TRBV4-2 and TRBJ2-2; 8 bases agree with TRBD1. The germline V gene has CDR1 LGHNA and CDR2 YNFKEQ. The V and J ends lost 4 bases and 0 bases, in that order; junction bases with no gene match: 4. The CDR3 loop spans 16 amino acids. Here the CDR3 reads CASSPGQGSNTGELFF. The DNA for the CDR3 is TGTGCCAGCAGCCCCGGACAGGGATCGAACACCGGGGAGCTGTTTTTT.

V and J are TRBV7-6 and TRBJ1-1, with TRBD1 as a possible D gene (6 bases). The V gene's germline CDR1 is SGHVS and CDR2 FNYEAQ. This CDR3 is built from 13 residues. Trimming removed 3 bases from V and 3 bases from J, with 8 bases in between. The DNA for the CDR3 is TGTGCCAGCAGCTTTTACAGGGACACTGAAGCTTTCTTT. This encodes CASSFYRDTEAFF.

This chain links TRBV7-3 with TRBJ1-6, with D maybe TRBD1 (5 bases). Trimming left V 5 bases short and J 9 bases short, with 17 bases between. CDR1 and CDR2 from the germline V gene are SGHTA and FQGTGA. This CDR3 has 15 amino acids. CDR3 loop: CASSTSGDGSSPLHF. CDR3 nucleotides: TGTGCCAGCAGCACAAGTGGGGACGGGAGTTCACCCCTCCACTTT.

The genes are TRBV18 and TRBJ2-7; TRBD1 matches at 10 bases. Germline values: CDR1 KGHSH, CDR2 LQKENI. The CDR3 has 16 amino acids. V was clipped by 6 bases and J by 6 bases; unmatched bases: 14. The CDR3 DNA reads TGTGCCAGCTCGGGGGGACAGGGGCTTGCCAAGGGCGAGCAGTACTTC. It translates to CASSGGQGLAKGEQYF.

In this sample, this clone turned up a few times. The chain recombines TRBV12-3 or TRBV12-4 with TRBJ2-3; tentatively, D is TRBD2 (5 bases). Trimming took off 6 bases at V and 2 bases at J, with 6 bases between the two ends. This CDR3 is built from 12 residues. CDR3 sequence reads: CASSRDTDTQYF. In DNA, the CDR3 is TGTGCCAGCAGCCGGGACACAGATACGCAGTATTTT.

V and J are TRBV27 and TRBJ2-5; 8 positions agree with TRBD2. CDR1 MNHEY and CDR2 SMNVEV come from the germline V gene (reference sequence). V was pared by 4 bases and J by 2 bases, with 3 bases of the junction left unmatched. CDR3 length equals 14 residues. This CDR3 reads CASSCVAGQETQYF. Here the CDR3 DNA reads TGTGCCAGCAGTTGTGTAGCGGGGCAAGAGACCCAGTACTTC.

The gene calls are TRBV30 and TRBJ2-7, with D possibly being TRBD2 (5 bases). CDR1 and CDR2 (germline): GTSNPN, SVGIG (reference sequence). This CDR3 is 14 amino acids long. Trimming stripped 0 bases from V and 3 bases from J, with 12 bases between. CDR3 in amino acids: CAWSVREKNYEQYF. In DNA, the CDR3 is TGTGCCTGGAGTGTACGGGAAAAGAACTACGAGCAGTACTTC.

V and J are TRBV5-1 and TRBJ1-2; TRBD1 agrees at 7 bases. Germline CDR1 reads SGHRS; CDR2 reads YFSETQ. J gave up 2 bases and V 7 bases, and 5 bases lay outside the gene matches. The CDR3 extends over 13 amino acids. The CDR3 region has the DNA TGCGCCAGCGCGCCGGGACAGAACTATGGCTACACCTTC. It yields the protein CASAPGQNYGYTF.

The CDR3 here is CASRTAFYNSPLHF. Here the CDR3 DNA reads TGTGCCAGCAGGACAGCGTTTTATAATTCACCCCTCCACTTT. The rearrangement uses TRBV19 and TRBJ1-6; a possible D gene is TRBD1 (6 bases). The V gene lost 9 bases and the J gene lost 4 bases, with 13 bases spanning the gap. CDR3 length: 14 amino acids. Germline V gene data show CDR1 as LNHDA and CDR2 as SQIVND (reference sequence).

This chain links TRBV7-9 with TRBJ2-7; tentative D call: TRBD1 (6 bases). V lost 5 bases, J lost 6 bases, and 20 bases lay in between. In germline, CDR1 is SEHNR, CDR2 FQNEAQ (reference sequence). This CDR3 has 15 amino acids. The CDR3 reads CASSPGQSPFLEQYF. The DNA for the CDR3 is TGTGCCAGCAGCCCGGGACAAAGCCCCTTCCTCGAGCAGTACTTC. The entire variable domain, with the rest obtained from reference TRBV7-9 and TRBJ2-7, is as follows: DTGVSQNPRHKITKRGQNVTFRCDPISEHNRLYWYRQTLGQGPEFLTYFQNEAQLEKSRLLSDRFSAERPKGSFSTLEIQRTEQGDSAMYLCASSPGQSPFLEQYFGPGTRLTVT.